Included here is one T cell receptor (beta chain) sequence, with context. Its antigen is unidentified. These data are taken from a study of radiotherapy plus CTLA-4 blockade in lung cancer. The assay was immunoSEQ multiplex PCR, and TCRdb's table has in-frame clones only and misses some. The sample records over 100,000 clones, 81% being singletons. Study results and caveats: Response was reportedly best predicted by early blood T cell clone dynamics, with interferon-beta.

This CDR3 comprises 16 residues. The germline gives CDR1 MDHEN, CDR2 SYDVKM. The V gene lost 1 base and the J gene lost 9 bases, with 16 bases spanning the gap. The gene calls are TRBV28 and TRBJ1-6; the D is unclear. Sequenced material: peripheral blood, taken from a patient treated with radiotherapy plus ipilimumab. The receptor was isolated from a human donor with non-small cell lung cancer that progressed on radiotherapy plus ipilimumab. Some clones in this sample may be carry-over from other donors' samples. CDR3 sequence (DNA): TGTGCCAGCAGTTTATCCCCCGGAAGTGAGGGTTCACCCCTCCACTTT. It yields the protein CASSLSPGSEGSPLHF.